This T cell receptor (beta chain) was recovered during a study of shared clonotypes between healthy human individuals (dated by TCRdb to 2020 to 2022). Regarding the study in general: A few men and two women, aged 18 to 49 years, made up the cohort. To estimate repertoire size and how much clonotype sharing occurs between individuals, the study deeply sequenced the blood TCR repertoires of about five healthy adults. Per donor, leukapheresis produced somewhere between about 0.85 and 9.5 billion PBMCs. Different laboratories and diverse techniques were used to prepare libraries and sequence TCR repertoires, to increase sequencing depth and limit assay-specific biases. What the study reported, not specific to this receptor: Pairwise subsampling led to the expectation that sequencing depth would affect the degree of clonotype sharing among donors. Sampling was restricted to blood, and TCR repertoires in tissues likely differ from the TCR repertoires found in blood. Because the study included only a small number of donors, the genetic and exposure-history diversity represented was limited.

Remarks on this clone: The antigen this receptor binds is unknown. No base-level quality is on record; no much larger clone is a single base apart.

From cysteine to phenylalanine, the CDR3 is 11 amino acids long. Just CDR3 DNA is preserved here, 33 bases in frame from base 1. The germline ends are 8 bases apart after V is trimmed by 1 base and J by 8 bases. The germline V gene encodes CDR1 GTSNPN and CDR2 SVGIG (reference sequence). Using the deep immunoSEQ assay, TCR CDR3 regions were amplified from genomic DNA by multiplex PCR. Extracted genomic DNA from each cell subset was distributed evenly across all wells of several immunoSEQ 96-well plates, and each plate was treated as a replicate. Each replicate PCR for unsorted PBMC received roughly 0.3 ug genomic DNA, equal to tens of thousands of T cell genomes. Ten immunoSEQ deep assay plates were used to sequence the unsorted PBMC genomic DNA. The purified libraries were quantified using a Qubit 3.0 fluorometer, sized with a Bioanalyzer 2100, and then quantified again using the KAPA Library Quantification kit. Each immunoSEQ 96-well plate was sequenced on its own single-read 150-cycle Illumina NextSeq 550 flow cell. In the paper's pipeline: The immunoSEQ output contained only junctional sequences without quality scores, so filtering could not match that applied to full-length reads. Sequences were annotated with PyIR, a Python wrapper for IgBLAST v1.9, and V/J genes and CDR3 were assigned using IMGT germline references. Reads with weak V/J assignments (E-value above 1e-6), missing CDR3, stop codons, out-of-frame junctions, or ambiguous translated residues were removed. A V3J clonotype was defined by an identical inferred V gene, J gene, and CDR3 amino acid sequence. The percentage overlap between two repertoires was calculated by dividing the number of shared unique clonotypes by the size of the smaller repertoire. Three approaches were used to assess repertoire richness: RTK rarefaction, the Chao1 estimator, and Recon v2.1 estimates of unobserved clonotypes. TCRdb took this table from immuneACCESS and kept in-frame rearrangements with V and J called. Such tables lack part of the clones; where checked against another copy, unresolved V genes explain under half of the gap, and the rest is unexplained. Clone size and V and J calls were adopted from that table, with D and trimming inferred from the DNA. The sample data list 90,000 to 100,000 clones, and around 47% of these were observed just once. Of the sample, more than 13% falls within the top ten clones.

Healthy HIV-negative adults with no recently reported acute infections or vaccinations were included as donors. Every donor was a Caucasian adult living in Nashville, Tennessee, USA. In the unsorted samples, 85 million to 100 million PBMCs were counted, and genomic DNA was extracted using the QIAamp DNA Blood Mini kit. After blood collection by leukapheresis, PBMCs were isolated using Ficoll-Histopaque density gradient centrifugation and then cryopreserved in the vapor phase of liquid nitrogen. The V and J genes are TRBV30 and TRBJ1-2; confidence is insufficient to name the D gene. This TCR came from a woman aged 40 to 50 in good health. Some clones in this sample may be carry-over from other donors' samples. Sequences were obtained from PBMCs. The CDR3 region reads CAWSAALGYTF. At the DNA level, the sequence is TGTGCCTGGAGTGCGGCCCTCGGCTACACCTTC.